This T cell receptor beta chain was documented in a study of OX40 agonist ivuxolimab in advanced cancers. Study-level information: Every 2 weeks, patients received ivuxolimab intravenously, dosed at 0.01 to 10 mg/kg.

Sequenced by immunoSEQ multiplex PCR; TCRdb stores in-frame clones only, minus some. The table has 40,000 or so clones, 85% seen once. V shed 5 bases and J 2 bases; nucleotides not matched to a gene: 10. This CDR3 contains 15 residues. Germline CDR1 is SGHNT and CDR2 is YYREEE (reference sequence). Sample: CD4+ or CD8+ T cells sorted from blood, taken in a trial of the OX40 agonist ivuxolimab. This clonotype was sampled from an adult with an advanced solid tumor such as melanoma, head and neck, liver or kidney cancer. The chain is built from TRBV5-4 and TRBJ2-7; 7 positions match TRBD2. CDR3 in DNA: TGTGCCAGCAGAGTTGGTGGCGGGGGAGCCTACGAGCAGTACTTC. Translation gives CASRVGGGGAYEQYF.